The 10 T cell receptor beta chains listed next were all sequenced from one sample in a study of cytomegalovirus exposure and HLA in healthy donors. This PCR relied on a set of 60 Vbeta primers and 13 Jbeta primers. Here immunoSEQ multiplex PCR was the method, and the copy in TCRdb shows in-frame clones only, minus some. The sample has roughly 130,000 clones; over 60% are singletons. Input material: PBMCs. These receptors all come from a human donor in good health.

In its sample, this clone was seen a few times. The V call is TRBV4-2, the J call TRBJ1-2; 7 nucleotides agree with TRBD1. Germline V gene sequence: CDR1 LGHNA, CDR2 YNFKEQ. V dropped 0 bases and J dropped 4; count of bases not matched to a gene: 5. This CDR3 is 15 amino acids long. The CDR3 here is CASSQEGQNFYGYTF. The DNA of the CDR3 is TGTGCCAGCAGCCAAGAGGGACAGAACTTCTATGGCTACACCTTC.

The chain joins TRBV28 to TRBJ1-5; 10 positions agree with TRBD1. Germline V gene lookup returns CDR1 MDHEN and CDR2 SYDVKM. This CDR3 is 15 amino acids long. The trim removed 5 bases at V and 5 bases at J, leaving 6 bases unmatched. The CDR3 region has the DNA TGTGCCAGCAGTGGGGGTGGGACAGGGGATCAGCCCCAGCATTTT. Its protein is CASSGGGTGDQPQHF.

This clone was seen only a few times. The CDR3 DNA follows: TGTGCCAGCAGCTTCTTAGCGGGGAAACATGAGCAGTTCTTC. It codes for CASSFLAGKHEQFF. The chain employs TRBV7-8 and TRBJ2-1, with 8 nucleotides matching TRBD2. With V trimmed by 3 bases and J by 8 bases, 6 bases remained unmatched. From germline, CDR1 is SGHVS and CDR2 FQNEAQ. The CDR3 is 14 amino acids.

The chain combines TRBV12-5 with TRBJ1-5; weak D call: TRBD1 (5 bases). Germline V gives CDR1 LGHNT, CDR2 FRNRAP. This CDR3 region has 16 residues. Between the trimmed V and J ends, which lost 6 bases and 0 bases, there was a span of 15 bases. The CDR3: CASGPMGGNSNQPQHF. The CDR3 DNA reads as TGTGCTAGTGGACCGATGGGGGGGAATAGCAATCAGCCCCAGCATTTT.

This clone was observed a few times. The CDR3 DNA follows: TGTGCCAGTAGTATAGGAGAGGAAAAGCGGTCTGAAGCTTTCTTT. Translation gives CASSIGEEKRSEAFF. The chain couples TRBV19 to TRBJ1-1, with D unresolved. Germline assignment: CDR1 LNHDA and CDR2 SQIVND (reference sequence). V was clipped by 1 base and J by 6 bases, with 15 bases between them. The CDR3 runs to 15 residues.

The chain links TRBV2 to TRBJ1-2; possibly TRBD1 for D (5 bases). Germline CDR1 reads SNHLY; CDR2 reads FYNNEI. Trimming cost V 1 base and J 5 bases, with 11 bases left between them. This CDR3 is 14 amino acids long. CDR3 amino acids: CASSEDRYPYGYTF. CDR3 DNA sequence: TGTGCCAGCAGTGAAGACAGGTATCCTTATGGCTACACCTTC.

The chain uses TRBV19 and TRBJ2-7, with 8 positions matching TRBD1. J gave up 3 bases and V 9 bases, and 7 bases lay outside the gene matches. This CDR3 is built from 13 residues. Looked up from germline, CDR1 is LNHDA and CDR2 is SQIVND (reference sequence). The CDR3 nucleotides are TGTGCCAGCTTAGGACAGGGAGACTACGAGCAGTACTTC. Protein: CASLGQGDYEQYF.

The chain uses TRBV5-6 and TRBJ2-6; a possible D gene is TRBD1 (6 bases). Germline CDR1 SGHDT, CDR2 YYEEEE. Deletions cut 4 bases from V and 1 base from J, with 21 bases between. The CDR3 consists of 19 residues. The CDR3 coding sequence is TGTGCCAGCAGCCTCATAGGGGACACAGACTTTTCTGGGGCCAACGTCCTGACTTTC. Protein sequence: CASSLIGDTDFSGANVLTF.

The CDR3 DNA follows: TGTGCCAGCAGTTACGGGGACAGCTACGAGCAGTACTTC. Its translation is CASSYGDSYEQYF. The genes are TRBV6-5 and TRBJ2-7, with 7 nucleotides matching TRBD1. The CDR3 extends over 13 amino acids. Germline trimming cut 2 bases from V and 3 bases from J; bases unmatched to any gene: 1. In germline, CDR1 is MNHEY, CDR2 SVGAGI.

The chain recombines TRBV19 with TRBJ1-2; 7 bases line up with TRBD1. Germline trimming cut 5 bases from V and 8 bases from J; bases unmatched to any gene: 8. Looked up from germline, CDR1 is LNHDA and CDR2 is SQIVND (reference sequence). The CDR3 totals 13 residues. CDR3 sequence: CASSGQTGWGYTF. The CDR3 DNA sequence: TGTGCCAGTAGTGGCCAGACAGGGTGGGGCTACACCTTC.